This T cell receptor (beta chain) is from a study of PD-1 blockade in mismatch repair-deficient tumors. Germline CDR1 is MNHEY and CDR2 is SMNVEV (reference sequence). V was cut by 5 bases and J by 3 bases, with 14 bases left in between. CDR3 size: 14 residues. Clones were sequenced by immunoSEQ multiplex PCR, and TCRdb holds only the in-frame ones, with some missing. The sample lists around 50,000 clones, more than 65% seen once, with more than 3% in the top ten. The sample consisted of PBMCs, taken before pembrolizumab treatment. The V and J genes are TRBV27 and TRBJ2-7, with D uncertain. The clonotype was recovered from an adult with mismatch repair-deficient cancer. The CDR3 nucleotides are TGTGCCAGCAGTGTCCGGGCCCCTCTCTACGAGCAGTACTTC. As protein: CASSVRAPLYEQYF.